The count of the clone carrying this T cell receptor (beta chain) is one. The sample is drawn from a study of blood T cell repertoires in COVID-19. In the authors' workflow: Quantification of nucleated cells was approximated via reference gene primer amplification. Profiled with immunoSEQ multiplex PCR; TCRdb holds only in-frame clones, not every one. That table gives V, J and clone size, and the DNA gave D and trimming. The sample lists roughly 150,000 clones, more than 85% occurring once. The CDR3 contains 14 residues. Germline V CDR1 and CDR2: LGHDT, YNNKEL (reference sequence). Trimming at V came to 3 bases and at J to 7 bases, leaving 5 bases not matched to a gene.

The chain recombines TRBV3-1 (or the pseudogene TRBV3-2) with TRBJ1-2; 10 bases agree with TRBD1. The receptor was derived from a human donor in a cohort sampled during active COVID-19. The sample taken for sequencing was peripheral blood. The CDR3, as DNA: TGTGCCAGCAGCCAGCGACAGGGGGCGCTTGGCTACACCTTC. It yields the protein CASSQRQGALGYTF.